These 9 T cell receptor beta chains came from one sample sequenced in a study of OX40 agonist ivuxolimab in advanced cancers. TCRdb's copy holds only in-frame clones and misses some; the assay was immunoSEQ multiplex PCR. The profile shows about 76,000 clones, approximately 85% of them singletons. Here the sequenced sample was CD4+ or CD8+ T cells sorted from blood, taken in a trial of the OX40 agonist ivuxolimab. All receptors derive from an adult with an advanced solid tumor such as melanoma, head and neck, liver or kidney cancer.

V usage is TRBV19 and J usage is TRBJ2-7; the match to TRBD1 covers 9 bases. Losses at the gene ends were 4 bases for V and 7 bases for J; bases not matched to a gene: 8. This CDR3 spans 14 amino acids. The germline CDR1 and CDR2 sequences are LNHDA and SQIVND (reference sequence). In nucleotides, the CDR3 is TGTGCCAGTAGTAGAAGAGGGACAGGGAATGAGCAGTACTTC. This encodes CASSRRGTGNEQYF. Full variable domain (remainder filled in from reference TRBV19 and TRBJ2-7): DGGITQSPKYLFRKEGQNVTLSCEQNLNHDAMYWYRQDPGQGLRLIYYSQIVNDFQKGDIAEGYSVSREKKESFPLTVTSAQKNPTAFYLCASSRRGTGNEQYFGPGTRLTVT.

The chain carries TRBV29-1 and TRBJ2-7; 8 positions agree with TRBD1. Losses at the gene ends were 4 bases for V and 4 bases for J; bases not matched to a gene: 6. This CDR3 comprises 13 residues. CDR1 SQVTM and CDR2 ANQGSEA come from the germline V gene. This chain's CDR3 is CSVGAQGAYEQYF. The CDR3 nucleotides are TGCAGCGTTGGGGCTCAGGGGGCTTACGAGCAGTACTTC.

The chain links TRBV4-2 to TRBJ2-1, with 12 nucleotides matching TRBD2. Germline CDR1 and CDR2: LGHNA and YNFKEQ. The length of the CDR3 is 17 residues. With V trimmed by 5 bases and J by 4 bases, 9 bases remained unmatched. The CDR3 reads CASSIWTSGKGYNEQFF. CDR3 nucleotide sequence: TGTGCCAGCAGCATATGGACTAGCGGGAAGGGGTACAATGAGCAGTTCTTC.

The genes are TRBV7-2 and TRBJ2-3; TRBD2 matches at 7 bases. From germline, CDR1 is SGHTA and CDR2 FQGNSA. The CDR3 contains 14 residues. Losses at the gene ends were 0 bases for V and 10 bases for J; bases not matched to a gene: 7. CDR3 DNA: TGTGCCAGCAGCTTAGCGAGGGACGGGAGGCCGCAGTATTTT. Translating gives CASSLARDGRPQYF.

Only one count was recorded for this clone. J is TRBJ1-2 and V is TRBV29-1; D perhaps matches TRBD1 (5 bases). The CDR3 length is 13 residues. CDR1 and CDR2 from the germline V gene are SQVTM and ANQGSEA. V was cut by 3 bases and J by 4 bases, with 12 bases left in between. For the CDR3, the DNA is TGCAGCGTTGATACAGGAGTTATCTATGGCTACACCTTC. Protein sequence: CSVDTGVIYGYTF.

The genes are TRBV15 and TRBJ2-5; tentatively, D is TRBD1 (6 bases). CDR3 size: 14 residues. With 3 bases removed from V and 3 bases from J, the gap between germline ends came to 11 bases. Germline loops: CDR1 LNHNV, CDR2 YYDKDF (reference sequence). This CDR3 reads CATSRGPGEETQYF. CDR3 DNA sequence: TGTGCCACCAGCAGGGGGCCAGGGGAAGAGACCCAGTACTTC. Full variable domain (missing parts from reference TRBV15 and TRBJ2-5): DAMVIQNPRYQVTQFGKPVTLSCSQTLNHNVMYWYQQKSSQAPKLLFHYYDKDFNNEADTPDNFQSRRPNTSFCFLDIRSPGLGDTAMYLCATSRGPGEETQYFGPGTRLLVL.

This chain uses TRBV30 with TRBJ2-5, with 8 positions matching TRBD1. The J call could be wrong; TRBJ2-7 is a better fit for the DNA end. From germline, CDR1 is GTSNPN and CDR2 SVGIG (reference sequence). The length of the CDR3 is 14 residues. As DNA, the CDR3 is TGTGCCTGGAGCCGGACAGGGTGGTCCTACGAGCAGTACTTC. Translating gives CAWSRTGWSYEQYF.

V and J are TRBV19 and TRBJ1-1; no reliable D call. With 8 bases removed from V and 6 bases from J, the gap between germline ends came to 22 bases. CDR1 is LNHDA, CDR2 SQIVND, per germline (reference sequence). CDR3 length equals 15 residues. The CDR3 region has the DNA TGTGCCAGTGCACCCCCCGAGCGGTTTTTACCTGAAGCTTTCTTT. Translating it yields CASAPPERFLPEAFF.

The V and J genes are TRBV5-1 and TRBJ1-2; D gene uncertain. The CDR3 has 14 residues. The germline gives CDR1 SGHRS, CDR2 YFSETQ. V was cut by 0 bases and J by 8 bases, with 14 bases left in between. The chain's CDR3 is CASSLAKAGSGYTF. Here the CDR3 DNA reads TGCGCCAGCAGCTTGGCCAAGGCCGGGAGCGGCTACACCTTC.